This is a list of T cell receptor beta chains from one sample in a study of shared clonotypes between healthy human individuals. TCRdb's copy holds only in-frame clones and misses some; the assay was immunoSEQ multiplex PCR. The sample yields some 2 million clones, just under 95% seen once. Sequencing used naive CD8+ T cells sorted from blood. The receptors here all came from a man aged 18-30 years in good health. Each CDR3 is given with its conserved first and last residue. D genes are given only for firm matches. Clone size, where shown, is once, few, many, or a class for clones that have expanded.

>TRBJ2-7|NA|TRBV10-3|NA|17
TGTGCCATCAGTGACCCCTTGGAGGGGTCTAGACCGTACGAGCAGTACTTC
CAISDPLEGSRPYEQYF
>TRBJ1-6|few|TRBV28|NA|14
TGTGCCAGCAGCTCTGACAGGTTTAATTCACCCCTCCACTTT
CASSSDRFNSPLHF
>TRBJ2-1|NA|TRBV5-4|TRBD2|16
TGTGCCAGCCTTCCCGTGGGGGGGAGTGCCTACAATGAGCAGTTCTTC
CASLPVGGSAYNEQFF
>TRBJ2-6|NA|TRBV6-4|TRBD2|17
TGTGCCAGCAGTGACGGGACTAGCGGCTCTGGGGCCAACGTCCTGACTTTC
CASSDGTSGSGANVLTF
>TRBJ2-5|NA|TRBV6-6|NA|12
TGTGCCAGCAGTCCGATCCAAGAGACCCAGTACTTC
CASSPIQETQYF
>TRBJ2-1|NA|TRBV7-2|NA|12
TGTGCCAGCAGCTCCTTCTCCAATGAGCAGTTCTTC
CASSSFSNEQFF
>TRBJ1-3|NA|TRBV6-5|NA|13
TGTGCCAGCAGCCGGATGTCTGGAAACACCATATATTTT
CASSRMSGNTIYF
>TRBJ1-1|NA|TRBV11-3|NA|13
TGTGCCAGCAGCTTTTCGGGGACCACTGAAGCTTTCTTT
CASSFSGTTEAFF
>TRBJ2-2|NA|TRBV7-9|TRBD2|16
TGTGCCAGCAGCTCCCGGACTAGCGGGAACACCGGGGAGCTGTTTTTT
CASSSRTSGNTGELFF
>TRBJ2-1|NA|TRBV9|TRBD2|16
TGTGCCAGCAGCGGCGGACTAGATGGATCCTATTATGAGCAGTTCTTC
CASSGGLDGSYYEQFF
>TRBJ2-6|once|TRBV15|NA|14
TGTGCCACCAGCGCCGGTTTAGGGGCCAACGTCCTGACTTTC
CATSAGLGANVLTF
>TRBJ1-1|NA|TRBV7-9|NA|13
TGTGCCAGCATCGTGGACACTCCGCCGGGAGCTTTCTTT
CASIVDTPPGAFF
>TRBJ2-5|NA|TRBV27|NA|17
TGTGCCAGCAGTTGGGGGACAGGCGGACTAGCCCTGGAGACCCAGTACTTC
CASSWGTGGLALETQYF
>TRBJ2-7|NA|TRBV19|TRBD1|15
TGTGCCAGTAGTATGCGACAGGGGGCAGGGTACGAGCAGTACTTC
CASSMRQGAGYEQYF
>TRBJ1-4|NA|TRBV30|TRBD1|19
TGTGCCTGGAGACCGCCCCAGGGACAGGGCCTTGCAACTAATGAAAAACTGTTTTTT
CAWRPPQGQGLATNEKLFF
>TRBJ2-7|NA|TRBV7-9|NA|14
TGTGCCAGCAGCTTAGGAGGGTGGGACATCGAGCAGTACTTC
CASSLGGWDIEQYF
>TRBJ2-1|NA|TRBV6-5|TRBD2|16
TGTGCCAGCAGTTCAATGACTAGCCACCCCTACAATGAGCAGTTCTTC
CASSSMTSHPYNEQFF
>TRBJ2-3|NA|TRBV29-1|NA|13
TGCAGCGTCCAGACAGGTCGCACAGATACGCAGTATTTT
CSVQTGRTDTQYF
>TRBJ2-6|NA|TRBV7-9|NA|16
TGTGCCAGCAGCTTAGCGGGCCTCTCTGGGGCCAACGTCCTGACTTTC
CASSLAGLSGANVLTF
>TRBJ2-5|NA|TRBV28|TRBD1|13
TGTGCCAGCAGTTCAGGGGGCCAAGAGACCCAGTACTTC
CASSSGGQETQYF
>TRBJ2-5|few|TRBV25-1|NA|14
TGTGCCAGCAGTGAAAATGGGGACGGGGAGACCCAGTACTTC
CASSENGDGETQYF
>TRBJ1-3|NA|TRBV5-6|NA|12
TGTGCCAGCAGCACATCTGGAAACACCATATATTTT
CASSTSGNTIYF
>TRBJ2-7|NA|TRBV4-1|NA|15
TGCGCCAGCAGCCCGGGCCAGCGATTAACCTACGAGCAGTACTTC
CASSPGQRLTYEQYF
>TRBJ1-5|NA|TRBV27|NA|14
TGTGCCAGCAGTTTAGCGGCAGGGTATCAGCCCCAGCATTTT
CASSLAAGYQPQHF
>TRBJ2-7|NA|TRBV9|TRBD2|14
TGTGCCAGCAGCGTAGGGACTAGCGGGTACGAGCAGTACTTC
CASSVGTSGYEQYF
>TRBJ2-1|NA|TRBV7-9|NA|15
TGTGCCAGCAGCCCCCCCGGGAGTTCATACAATGAGCAGTTCTTC
CASSPPGSSYNEQFF
>TRBJ2-5|NA|TRBV4-1|TRBD1|16
TGCGCCAGCAGCCAACCCCCGGGACAGGGGAGCGAGACCCAGTACTTC
CASSQPPGQGSETQYF
>TRBJ2-1|NA|TRBV10-1|TRBD2|13
TGCGCCAGCAGTAGCGGGAGAGAGAATGAGCAGTTCTTC
CASSSGRENEQFF